This passage covers 17 T cell receptor beta chains from one sample sequenced in a study of T cells after yellow fever vaccination. Each CDR3 protein is one row after TCRdb ran MiXCR on the 5' RACE reads. Among 450,000 to 600,000 distinct CDR3 sequences listed, 17% were seen once. Specimen: PBMCs, collected less than 6 days after the first yellow fever vaccination. The receptors were sampled from a man between 18 and 35 years old who received the YFV17D yellow fever vaccine.

The chain has TRBV27 and TRBJ2-3; TRBD2 agrees at 12 bases. V lost 4 bases, J lost 4 bases, and 24 bases stayed unmatched. The CDR3 totals 22 residues. Germline V gene sequence: CDR1 MNHEY, CDR2 SMNVEV (reference sequence). The CDR3 DNA sequence: TGTGCCAGCAGTTCCCAGCACCCGGGACTAGCGGGCGCTCTGACCGAGGCAGATACGCAGTATTTT. It encodes CASSSQHPGLAGALTEADTQYF.

This clonotype was picked up many times. The CDR3 nucleotides are TGCGCCAGCAGCTTGGACGGGACCCCCACCTACGAGCAGTACGTC. It specifies CASSLDGTPTYEQYV. The rearrangement joins TRBV5-1 to TRBJ2-7, with D perhaps TRBD1 or TRBD2 (5 bases each). The V and J ends lost 0 bases and 2 bases respectively, with 12 bases between them. CDR3 length: 15 amino acids. The germline V gene has CDR1 SGHRS and CDR2 YFSETQ.

This chain uses TRBV6-5 with TRBJ2-5; TRBD2 matches at 7 bases. Germline V lookup: CDR1 MNHEY, CDR2 SVGAGI. This CDR3 comprises 16 residues. The V and J ends lost 1 base and 5 bases, in that order; junction bases with no gene match: 10. The CDR3 DNA sequence: TGTGCCAGCAGTTACTTGAGAAGCGGGCGGGGGGAGACCCAGTACTTC. It specifies CASSYLRSGRGETQYF.

J is TRBJ2-2 and V is TRBV12-3 or TRBV12-4; 7 bases align to TRBD2. With V trimmed by 3 bases and J by 7 bases, 8 bases remained unmatched. The CDR3 consists of 15 residues. The CDR3 DNA sequence: TGTGCCAGCAGTTTTTGGGGGGGGTACATCGGGGAGCTGTTTTTT. Translating it yields CASSFWGGYIGELFF.

This clonotype showed up just a few times. The chain links TRBV6-5 to TRBJ2-2; 11 bases agree with TRBD2. CDR3 length: 16 residues. CDR1 and CDR2 (germline): MNHEY, SVGAGI. With V trimmed by 3 bases and J by 4 bases, 4 bases remained unmatched. The DNA of the CDR3 is TGTGCCAGCAGTTATCGACTAGCGGGGAGCACCGGGGAGCTGTTTTTT. It codes for CASSYRLAGSTGELFF.

The chain recombines TRBV4-1 with TRBJ2-5; unclear D gene. From germline, CDR1 is MGHRA and CDR2 YSYEKL. Trimming took 2 bases from V and 0 from J, leaving 4 bases between them. CDR3 length: 13 amino acids. The CDR3 region has the DNA TGCGCCAGCAGCCAAACGCACCAAGAGACCCAGTACTTC. This translates into CASSQTHQETQYF.

This clonotype was recorded a few times. The rearrangement uses TRBV29-1 and TRBJ1-1; TRBD1 is a possible D gene (5 bases). Germline CDR1 is SQVTM and CDR2 is ANQGSEA. V lost 4 bases and J 8 bases, leaving 11 bases between the germline ends. This CDR3 region has 11 residues. CDR3 sequence reads: CSVGGVTEAFF. CDR3 nucleotide sequence: TGCAGCGTTGGGGGGGTTACCGAAGCTTTCTTT.

In regard to this clonotype: As the CDR3 is not closed by the conserved phenylalanine or tryptophan, this likely results from a read error. Because the CDR3's place on the DNA is in doubt, the DNA is left out and the CDR3 is given as listed by TCRdb. The chain combines TRBV7-2 with TRBJ2-7; no DNA check was done on the table's D call, TRBD2. The CDR3 has 13 residues if both end residues are counted. Germline V gene data show CDR1 as SGHTA and CDR2 as FQGNSA. CDR3 in amino acids: CASSLGDLGPDEL.

This clonotype has just a few counts. The J gene is TRBJ1-1, the V gene TRBV7-9; 7 bases match TRBD1. The CDR3 has 16 residues. Per germline, CDR1 SEHNR and CDR2 FQNEAQ (reference sequence). V was clipped by 2 bases and J by 5 bases; unmatched bases: 11. CDR3 sequence: CASSLTGQGERTEAFF. In nucleotides, the CDR3 is TGTGCCAGCAGCTTAACTGGGCAGGGGGAGCGGACTGAAGCTTTCTTT.

In this sample, this clonotype turned up a few times. The chain has TRBV2 and TRBJ1-6, with D tentatively TRBD1 (5 bases). V was pared by 6 bases and J by 5 bases, with 11 bases between. The germline V gene has CDR1 SNHLY and CDR2 FYNNEI. This CDR3 spans 14 amino acids. CDR3 loop: CASRSGTDNSPLHF. Written as DNA, the CDR3 is TGTGCCAGCAGATCCGGGACCGATAATTCACCCCTCCACTTT.

V gene TRBV7-2 combines with J gene TRBJ2-5; 9 bases are shared with TRBD1. The germline CDR1 and CDR2 sequences are SGHTA and FQGNSA. This CDR3 contains 15 residues. Germline trimming cut 5 bases from V and 3 bases from J; bases unmatched to any gene: 7. CDR3 DNA sequence: TGTGCCAGCAGCAGGGGGGGACAGGGCAAAGAGACCCAGTACTTC. Amino acids: CASSRGGQGKETQYF. The variable domain in full, with the rest retrieved from reference TRBV7-2 and TRBJ2-5, is GAGVSQSPSNKVTEKGKDVELRCDPISGHTALYWYRQSLGQGLEFLIYFQGNSAPDKSGLPSDRFSAERTGGSVSTLTIQRTQQEDSAVYLCASSRGGQGKETQYFGPGTRLLVL.

V and J are TRBV2 and TRBJ1-1; TRBD1 matches at 12 bases. Germline CDR1 reads SNHLY; CDR2 reads FYNNEI. This CDR3 region has 17 residues. Germline trimming cut 5 bases from V and 6 bases from J; bases unmatched to any gene: 13. The CDR3, as DNA: TGTGCCAGCAGTTACCGGGACAGGGGGCACCCTTCGTCTGAAGCTTTCTTT. Translating gives CASSYRDRGHPSSEAFF.

The chain links TRBV6-5 to TRBJ2-7; D perhaps matches TRBD2 (6 bases). Germline V gene sequence: CDR1 MNHEY, CDR2 SVGAGI. V lost 0 bases, J lost 3 bases, and 15 bases lay in between. This CDR3 is 16 amino acids long. CDR3 DNA: TGTGCCAGCAGTTACTCGGGGGGTAGCGCGGTCTACGAGCAGTACTTC. Its translation is CASSYSGGSAVYEQYF.

Only a few counts were recorded for this clonotype. This sequence joins TRBV5-6 and TRBJ1-4, with unresolved D. Per the germline V gene, CDR1 is SGHDT and CDR2 is YYEEEE. Deletions cut 3 bases from V and 7 bases from J, with 16 bases between. CDR3 length equals 15 residues. The CDR3 sequence is CASSSVAEGGEKLFF. CDR3 DNA sequence: TGTGCCAGCAGCTCGGTTGCTGAGGGCGGTGAAAAACTGTTTTTT.

This clonotype was detected a few times. The genes are TRBV7-6 and TRBJ2-3; D gene ambiguous. The CDR3 totals 14 residues. Looked up from germline, CDR1 is SGHVS and CDR2 is FNYEAQ. Trimming cost V 4 bases and J 0 bases, with 8 bases left between them. The CDR3 sequence: CASSWRRSTDTQYF. CDR3 bases: TGTGCCAGCAGCTGGCGTCGCAGCACAGATACGCAGTATTTT.

The rearrangement links TRBV5-5 to TRBJ2-3; perhaps D is TRBD1 or TRBD2 (5 bases each). There are 15 residues in the CDR3. V was shortened by 2 bases and J by 2 bases, with 12 bases between the two germline ends. Germline CDR1 is SGHKS and CDR2 is YYEKEE (reference sequence). CDR3 sequence: CASSFPGPYTDTQYF. Here the CDR3 DNA reads TGTGCCAGCAGCTTTCCGGGGCCCTACACAGATACGCAGTATTTT.

This clonotype was seen a few times. The chain uses TRBV7-3 and TRBJ2-3, with unresolved D. Germline loops: CDR1 SGHTA, CDR2 FQGTGA. This CDR3 has 14 residues. The ends were cut back, 2 bases at V and 9 bases at J, with 15 bases in the middle. The CDR3 DNA is TGTGCCAGCAGCTTATGGGCCGATCGGCACACGCAGTATTTT. It codes for CASSLWADRHTQYF. The variable domain in full, completed from reference TRBV7-3 and TRBJ2-3, reads GAGVSQTPSNKVTEKGKYVELRCDPISGHTALYWYRQSLGQGPEFLIYFQGTGAADDSGLPNDRFFAVRPEGSVSTLKIQRTERGDSAVYLCASSLWADRHTQYFGPGTRLTVL.